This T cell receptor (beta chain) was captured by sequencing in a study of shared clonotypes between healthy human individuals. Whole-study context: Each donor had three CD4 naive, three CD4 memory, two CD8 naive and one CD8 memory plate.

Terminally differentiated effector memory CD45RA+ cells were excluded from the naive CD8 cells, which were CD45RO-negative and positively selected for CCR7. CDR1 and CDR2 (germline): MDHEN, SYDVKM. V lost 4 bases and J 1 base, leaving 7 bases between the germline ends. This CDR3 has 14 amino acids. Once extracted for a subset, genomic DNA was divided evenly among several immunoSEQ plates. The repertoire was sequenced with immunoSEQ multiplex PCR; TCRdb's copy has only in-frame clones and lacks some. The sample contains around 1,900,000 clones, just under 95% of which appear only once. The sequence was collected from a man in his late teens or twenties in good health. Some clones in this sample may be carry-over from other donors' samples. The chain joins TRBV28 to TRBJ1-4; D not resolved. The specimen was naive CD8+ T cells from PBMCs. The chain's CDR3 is CASSYHLTNEKLFF. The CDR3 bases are TGTGCCAGCAGTTATCACCTAACTAATGAAAAACTGTTTTTT.